This entry lists 3 T cell receptor beta chains sequenced from one sample in a study of monozygotic twins with inflammatory bowel disease. TCRdb processed the 5' RACE reads again and assigns one entry to each CDR3 protein, with no DNA. The sample table includes 200,000 to 250,000 distinct CDR3 sequences. The sequenced sample was blood. Receptor source: a human donor with ulcerative colitis or Crohn's disease, or a healthy co-twin of an affected twin (not recorded which).

The J gene is TRBJ2-5, the V gene TRBV7-2; the D call of TRBD2 rests on TCRdb alone, since no DNA is present to check it. This CDR3 is built from 17 residues. Germline V gene lookup returns CDR1 SGHTA and CDR2 FQGNSA. The chain's CDR3 is CASSSGPLAVTQETQYF.

This chain links TRBV7-8 with TRBJ2-7; TCRdb's assignment of TRBD2 cannot be checked, as there is no DNA. CDR3 length: 16 residues. Germline V gene sequence: CDR1 SGHVS, CDR2 FQNEAQ. The CDR3 sequence is CASSLPGTSGSYEQYF.

The chain is built from TRBV6-5 and TRBJ1-2; TCRdb proposes TRBD1, but this gene call is untestable without DNA. The CDR3 is 15 residues long. Germline V CDR1 and CDR2: MNHEY, SVGAGI. CDR3 amino acids: CASSYSTGQAYGYTF.